What follows are 16 T cell receptor beta chains derived from one specimen sequenced in a study of cytomegalovirus exposure and HLA in healthy donors. This PCR relied on a set of 60 Vbeta primers and 13 Jbeta primers. Using immunoSEQ multiplex PCR, the repertoire was profiled, and TCRdb retains in-frame clones only, with some absent. Of 110,000 to 150,000 clones in the sample, roughly 72% were seen once. The sample comprised PBMCs. The receptor set was obtained from a man aged 40-49 years in good health and CMV-seronegative.

V usage is TRBV28 and J usage is TRBJ2-7, with 10 nucleotides matching TRBD1. V was pared by 3 bases and J by 1 base, with 6 bases of the junction left unmatched. The CDR3 contains 16 residues. Germline CDR1 and CDR2: MDHEN and SYDVKM. Written as DNA, the CDR3 is TGTGCCAGCAGTTTCCTATCGGGACAGGGGTCCTACGAGCAGTACTTC. Translated, it gives CASSFLSGQGSYEQYF.

In its sample, this clone was seen once. The chain is built from TRBV6-4 and TRBJ2-1; D unresolved. Trimming took 4 bases from V and 5 from J, leaving 9 bases between them. The CDR3 has 13 residues. Germline V gene data show CDR1 as MRHNA and CDR2 as SNTAGT. The CDR3 nucleotides are TGTGCCAGCAGTGTCTCTAGTAACAATGAGCAGTTCTTC. Translation gives CASSVSSNNEQFF.

The chain uses TRBV5-4 and TRBJ2-3; TRBD1 might be the D (6 bases). Trimming took 4 bases from V and 3 from J, leaving 15 bases between them. Germline CDR1 is SGHNT and CDR2 is YYREEE (reference sequence). This CDR3 contains 15 residues. The CDR3 region has the DNA TGTGCCAGCAGCCCCCTGGGGGCGCAGACAGATACGCAGTATTTT. The encoded protein is CASSPLGAQTDTQYF.

The chain employs TRBV7-9 and TRBJ1-6; 7 positions match TRBD1. In germline, CDR1 is SEHNR, CDR2 FQNEAQ (reference sequence). The CDR3 is 14 residues long. J was trimmed by 8 bases and V by 1 base; bases with no gene match: 2. The CDR3 protein is CASSLGQGDSPLHF. The CDR3 DNA follows: TGTGCCAGCAGCTTAGGACAGGGTGATTCACCCCTCCACTTT.

This clone has a handful of counts. The chain uses TRBV9 and TRBJ2-7, with TRBD2 identical over 9 bases. CDR1 is SGDLS and CDR2 is YYNGEE in the germline V gene. The CDR3 is made up of 16 amino acids. V was clipped by 0 bases and J by 4 bases; unmatched bases: 8. This CDR3 is CASSVGIGLAGYEQYF. The CDR3 DNA reads as TGTGCCAGCAGCGTAGGTATTGGGCTAGCGGGGTACGAGCAGTACTTC.

The chain has TRBV2 and TRBJ2-5, with 8 bases lining up with TRBD1. The CDR3 sequence is 13 residues long. The germline CDR1 and CDR2 sequences are SNHLY and FYNNEI. V dropped 5 bases and J dropped 5; count of bases not matched to a gene: 4. CDR3 sequence: CASSTGGWETQYF. CDR3 coding DNA: TGTGCCAGCAGTACAGGGGGTTGGGAGACCCAGTACTTC.

This sequence joins TRBV27 and TRBJ1-5, with TRBD1 identical over 9 bases. The V gene end was trimmed by 3 bases and the J gene end by 6 bases; junction bases not matched to a gene: 3. Per germline, CDR1 MNHEY and CDR2 SMNVEV (reference sequence). This CDR3 has 14 amino acids. In DNA form, the CDR3 reads TGTGCCAGCAGTTTCGGACAGGGGCGTCAGCCCCAGCATTTT. As protein: CASSFGQGRQPQHF.

V usage is TRBV9 and J usage is TRBJ1-2; unclear D gene. Between the trimmed V and J ends, which lost 2 bases and 0 bases, there was a span of 14 bases. The CDR3 extends over 16 amino acids. CDR1 and CDR2 from the germline V gene are SGDLS and YYNGEE. In DNA form, the CDR3 reads TGTGCCAGCAGCGTGAACGACCGACTCACTAACTATGGCTACACCTTC. Protein: CASSVNDRLTNYGYTF.

The rearrangement links TRBV6-6 to TRBJ1-5; D perhaps matches TRBD1 (6 bases). Germline CDR1 reads MNHNY; CDR2 reads SVGAGI (reference sequence). There are 16 residues in the CDR3. Trimming removed 4 bases at V and 0 bases at J, with 13 bases between. The DNA of the CDR3 is TGTGCCAGCAGTTCCGACAGGAGGTATAGCAATCAGCCCCAGCATTTT. This translates into CASSSDRRYSNQPQHF.

This clone was seen a handful of times. This chain joins TRBV7-9 and TRBJ1-2; perhaps TRBD1 as D (5 bases). This CDR3 region has 15 residues. CDR1 SEHNR and CDR2 FQNEAQ come from the germline V gene (reference sequence). V lost 1 base to trimming and J lost 3 bases, with 12 bases between them. The CDR3 nucleotides read TGTGCCAGCAGCTTAGAGCGGGGCGTAGACTATGGCTACACCTTC. It codes for CASSLERGVDYGYTF.

CDR3 in amino acids: CASRLRDSYGYTF. CDR3 sequence (DNA): TGTGCCAGCAGACTTCGGGACAGCTATGGCTACACCTTC. This chain uses TRBV25-1 with TRBJ1-2, with 7 bases matching TRBD1. Unmatched junction bases numbered 5, after V lost 6 bases and J lost 4 bases. Germline values: CDR1 MGHDK, CDR2 SYGVNS. The CDR3 spans 13 residues.

J is TRBJ2-3 and V is TRBV5-4; possible D gene TRBD2, 6 bases. CDR1 is SGHNT and CDR2 is YYREEE in the germline V gene (reference sequence). This CDR3 has 15 amino acids. The germline V and J ends were trimmed by 0 bases and 0 bases, with 8 bases remaining between them. The CDR3 coding sequence is TGTGCCAGCAGCTTGGCGGCGGGGAGCACAGATACGCAGTATTTT. Its protein is CASSLAAGSTDTQYF.

The rearrangement links TRBV27 to TRBJ2-7, with TRBD1 matching 8 bases. The CDR3 covers 15 residues. The ends lost 0 bases at V and 1 base at J; junction bases unmatched: 2. CDR1 and CDR2 (germline): MNHEY, SMNVEV (reference sequence). The CDR3 nucleotides read TGTGCCAGCAGTTTATCCCGGGACAGGTCCTACGAGCAGTACTTC. This translates into CASSLSRDRSYEQYF.

The chain joins TRBV7-8 to TRBJ2-7; TRBD1 aligns across 7 bases. V lost 5 bases, J lost 3 bases, and 7 bases stayed unmatched. Germline V lookup: CDR1 SGHVS, CDR2 FQNEAQ. This CDR3 is 14 amino acids long. CDR3 amino acids: CASSANRGNYEQYF. In DNA form, the CDR3 reads TGTGCCAGCAGCGCTAACAGGGGAAACTACGAGCAGTACTTC.

This clone has just a few counts. This chain connects TRBV27 to TRBJ1-2; D is unclear. CDR3 length: 13 amino acids. Trimming left V 2 bases short and J 4 bases short, with 8 bases between. Germline CDR1 and CDR2: MNHEY and SMNVEV (reference sequence). The CDR3 loop reads CASSLRLGYGYTF. CDR3 nucleotide sequence: TGTGCCAGCAGTTTACGTCTAGGCTATGGCTACACCTTC.

V and J are TRBV7-3 and TRBJ2-5, with 9 bases matching TRBD1. This CDR3 region has 17 residues. Trimming took 5 bases from V and 5 from J; bases not matched to a gene: 15. Germline V lookup: CDR1 SGHTA, CDR2 FQGTGA. The CDR3 is CASSLGTGKDLLETQYF. The DNA for the CDR3 is TGTGCCAGCAGCCTCGGGACAGGGAAGGATTTGTTGGAGACCCAGTACTTC. Full variable domain (outside the CDR3, taken from reference TRBV7-3 and TRBJ2-5): GAGVSQTPSNKVTEKGKYVELRCDPISGHTALYWYRQSLGQGPEFLIYFQGTGAADDSGLPNDRFFAVRPEGSVSTLKIQRTERGDSAVYLCASSLGTGKDLLETQYFGPGTRLLVL.